Below are 17 T cell receptor beta chains sequenced from a single sample in a study of blood T cells in healthy people across ages. A J-beta primer mix and a sample-barcoded 5' primer were used in a second PCR of roughly 6 to 12 cycles. TCRdb ran MiXCR on the 5' RACE reads and lists one entry per CDR3 protein. The table has roughly 1,500,000 distinct CDR3 sequences, roughly 30% seen once. Source material: blood. These receptors came from a woman aged 25 to 39 in good health.

This clonotype was seen a handful of times. The gene calls are TRBV20-1 and TRBJ2-5; TRBD2 matches 8 bases. CDR3 length: 16 amino acids. The V and J ends lost 6 bases and 0 bases, in that order; junction bases with no gene match: 12. CDR1 and CDR2 from the germline V gene are DFQATT and SNEGSKA (reference sequence). The CDR3 bases are TGCAGTGCCTTTCCGGGGGGGGCGGGGCACCAAGAGACCCAGTACTTC. Translating gives CSAFPGGAGHQETQYF.

For this clonotype: The junction departs from germline at one end; a sequencing error may be responsible. The chain is built from TRBV2 and TRBJ1-2; D is ambiguous. Germline loops: CDR1 SNHLY, CDR2 FYNNEI. This CDR3 has 13 amino acids. CDR3 loop: CASSIDTYYGCTF. In nucleotides, the CDR3 is TGTGCCAGCAGTATCGACACCTACTATGGCTGCACCTTC.

This clonotype was seen ten or more times. The rearrangement joins TRBV29-1 to TRBJ2-5, with 9 bases identical to TRBD1. The V gene's germline CDR1 is SQVTM and CDR2 ANQGSEA. There are 14 residues in the CDR3. Trimming removed 4 bases from V and 11 bases from J; junction bases left unmatched: 14. For the CDR3, the DNA is TGCAGCGTTGGACGGACAGGGGACCCCCTAGAGCAGTACTTC. It translates to CSVGRTGDPLEQYF.

The chain couples TRBV13 to TRBJ1-1; no definite D call. Trimming stripped 3 bases from V and 8 bases from J, with 7 bases between. Germline lookup yields CDR1 PRHDT and CDR2 FYEKMQ (reference sequence). There are 11 residues in the CDR3. CDR3 nucleotide sequence: TGTGCCAGCAGCTTCGAAGGGGAAGCTTTCTTT. Encoded protein: CASSFEGEAFF. Variable domain in full (rest from reference TRBV13 and TRBJ1-1): AAGVIQSPRHLIKEKRETATLKCYPIPRHDTVYWYQQGPGQDPQFLISFYEKMQSDKGSIPDRFSAQQFSDYHSELNMSSLELGDSALYFCASSFEGEAFFGQGTRLTVV.

In its sample, this clonotype was seen many times. The chain combines TRBV11-1 with TRBJ2-7, with a possible D match to TRBD1 (6 bases). The length of the CDR3 is 15 residues. Trimming shortened V by 4 bases and J by 0 bases, and 13 bases separated the two germline ends. Germline V CDR1 and CDR2: SGHAT, FQDESV (reference sequence). This chain's CDR3 is CASSYLGQSSYEQYF. The CDR3 DNA reads as TGTGCCAGCAGCTATCTCGGACAGTCCTCCTACGAGCAGTACTTC. The whole variable domain, filled in from reference TRBV11-1 and TRBJ2-7, reads EAEVAQSPRYKITEKSQAVAFWCDPISGHATLYWYRQILGQGPELLVQFQDESVVDDSQLPKDRFSAERLKGVDSTLKIQPAELGDSAMYLCASSYLGQSSYEQYFGPGTRLTVT.

This clonotype showed up just a few times. The CDR3 protein is CAWSQGSNTEAFF. The CDR3, as DNA: TGTGCCTGGAGTCAGGGCTCAAACACTGAAGCTTTCTTT. The J gene is TRBJ1-1, the V gene TRBV30; D might be TRBD1 (5 bases). V lost 2 bases and J lost 2, with 9 bases in between. Germline V gives CDR1 GTSNPN, CDR2 SVGIG (reference sequence). The CDR3 consists of 13 residues.

This clonotype occurred a few times. The rearrangement links TRBV4-1 to TRBJ2-7, with D unclear. The CDR3 loop spans 15 amino acids. The ends were cut back, 0 bases at V and 0 bases at J, with 9 bases in the middle. The germline V gene has CDR1 MGHRA and CDR2 YSYEKL. DNA of the CDR3: TGCGCCAGCAGCCAAGAAAACTACTACTCCTACGAGCAGTACTTC. Its protein product is CASSQENYYSYEQYF.

This clonotype was observed a single time. The rearrangement uses TRBV28 and TRBJ2-7; the D is unclear. This CDR3 region has 12 residues. Trimming took 7 bases from V and 2 from J, leaving 9 bases between them. CDR1 MDHEN and CDR2 SYDVKM come from the germline V gene. CDR3: CASNPDPYEQYF. The CDR3 bases are TGTGCCAGCAACCCAGACCCCTACGAGCAGTACTTC.

The rearrangement joins TRBV4-1 to TRBJ1-2; D is unresolved. The CDR3 totals 14 residues. Germline V gene sequence: CDR1 MGHRA, CDR2 YSYEKL. V was trimmed by 4 bases and J by 8 bases, leaving 17 bases between them. The CDR3 bases are TGCGCCAGCAGCCCGAGACAACTCAGCTCCGGCTACACCTTC. Its protein product is CASSPRQLSSGYTF.

This chain joins TRBV4-1 and TRBJ1-1; D gene unclear. Germline V gives CDR1 MGHRA, CDR2 YSYEKL. V gave up 1 base and J gave up 3 bases, with 15 bases separating them. CDR3 length equals 16 residues. Here the CDR3 DNA reads TGCGCCAGCAGCCAAGGGTCTCGACCTCCGTACACTGAAGCTTTCTTT. Its protein is CASSQGSRPPYTEAFF.

Only a few counts were recorded for this clonotype. This chain uses TRBV5-1 with TRBJ1-4; D remains ambiguous. V was clipped by 0 bases and J by 7 bases, with 13 bases between them. The CDR3 extends over 15 amino acids. Germline V CDR1 and CDR2: SGHRS, YFSETQ. Written as DNA, the CDR3 is TGCGCCAGCAGCTTGGGCGGGAGTGGCGGTGAAAAACTGTTTTTT. It translates to CASSLGGSGGEKLFF.

The chain carries TRBV20-1 and TRBJ2-7; tentative D call: TRBD1 (6 bases). The CDR3 sequence is 12 residues long. Germline V gives CDR1 DFQATT, CDR2 SNEGSKA (reference sequence). Deletions cut 7 bases from V and 2 bases from J, with 12 bases between. The CDR3 is CSVDRFTYEQYF. CDR3 nucleotide sequence: TGCAGTGTCGACAGGTTCACCTACGAGCAGTACTTC.

The chain couples TRBV4-1 to TRBJ1-5; 9 nucleotides align to TRBD1. V shed 1 base, J shed 2 bases, and the junction held 6 bases outside the gene matches. The CDR3 loop spans 17 amino acids. Germline values: CDR1 MGHRA, CDR2 YSYEKL. The CDR3 spells CASSQGWTGDGNQPQHF. DNA for the CDR3: TGCGCCAGCAGCCAAGGTTGGACAGGGGACGGCAATCAGCCCCAGCATTTT.

With respect to this clonotype: It may be a read error: a sequence one base away is much more abundant. The chain is built from TRBV4-2 and TRBJ2-5, with D perhaps being TRBD1 or TRBD2 (6 bases each). The CDR3 spans 13 residues. Germline lookup yields CDR1 LGHNA and CDR2 YNFKEQ. The CDR3 region has the DNA TGTGCCAGCAGCACCGGAGGGGGAGAGACCCGGTACTTC. Its protein is CASSTGGGETRYF.

This clonotype was counted a few times. The chain recombines TRBV7-9 with TRBJ2-5; possibly TRBD2 for D (5 bases). Germline V lookup: CDR1 SEHNR, CDR2 FQNEAQ (reference sequence). V was pared by 1 base and J by 5 bases, with 11 bases between. This CDR3 has 14 amino acids. CDR3 sequence (DNA): TGTGCCAGCAGCTTAGGGGCTAGCTGGGAGACCCAGTACTTC. Amino acid sequence: CASSLGASWETQYF. Filled out from reference TRBV7-9 and TRBJ2-5, the complete variable domain reads DTGVSQNPRHKITKRGQNVTFRCDPISEHNRLYWYRQTLGQGPEFLTYFQNEAQLEKSRLLSDRFSAERPKGSFSTLEIQRTEQGDSAMYLCASSLGASWETQYFGPGTRLLVL.

This clonotype was counted between two and nine times. The chain couples TRBV14 to TRBJ1-5, with D perhaps TRBD1 (5 bases). CDR3 length equals 14 residues. V lost 4 bases and J lost 13, with 20 bases in between. The germline CDR1 and CDR2 sequences are SGHDN and FVKESK. The CDR3 is CASSPRMGVDSQHF. The CDR3 DNA reads TGTGCCAGCAGCCCGAGAATGGGGGTGGATTCACAGCATTTT.

The genes are TRBV29-1 and TRBJ2-7; TRBD2 matches 9 bases. After removal of 4 bases from V and 3 bases from J, the junction contained 7 bases not matched to a gene. The V gene's germline CDR1 is SQVTM and CDR2 ANQGSEA. This CDR3 spans 14 amino acids. This CDR3 is CSVVGLAGVYEQYF. The CDR3 bases are TGCAGCGTTGTAGGTTTAGCGGGAGTCTACGAGCAGTACTTC.